Listed below are T cell receptor beta chains from one sample, sequenced in a study of T cells in Graves' hyperthyroidism and ophthalmopathy. TCRdb itself ran the multiplex PCR reads through MiXCR, one entry per CDR3 protein. The data contain around 300,000 distinct CDR3 sequences, roughly a fifth of them singletons. Sequencing was performed on blood. The receptors shown here come from a man between 45 and 60 years old with Graves' ophthalmopathy. CDR3s include the opening cysteine and the closing phenylalanine or tryptophan. Fields, in order: clone size, D gene, V gene, J gene, CDR3 DNA, CDR3 protein. A D gene is named only where the DNA matches it firmly. Expanded clones get a size class; other rows say once, few or many, or leave the size out.

>few|NA|TRBV28|TRBJ1-3
TGTGCCAGCAGTTCTCCGGGACCCTGGTCGGGAAACACCATATATTTT
CASSSPGPWSGNTIYF
>many|NA|TRBV7-3|TRBJ2-3
TGTGCCAGCAGCTTCGTCGAGACTAGGGGGACAGATACGCAGTATTTT
CASSFVETRGTDTQYF
>few|NA|TRBV19|TRBJ2-3
TGTGCCAGTAGTATAGGCGGGACGGGAGCAGATACGCAGTATTTT
CASSIGGTGADTQYF
>few|TRBD2|TRBV13|TRBJ2-7
TGTGCCAGCAGCTTGGGACTAGTCTACGAGCAGTGCTTC
CASSLGLVYEQCF
>few|TRBD1|TRBV29-1|TRBJ1-1
TGCAGCGTTGCAGGGGGTAGGACTGAAGCTTTCTTT
CSVAGGRTEAFF
>NA|NA|TRBV6-4|TRBJ2-4
TGTGCCAGCACAGCGGCTTCTCTTGAAAACATTCAGTACTTC
CASTAASLENIQYF
>NA|NA|TRBV3-1|TRBJ2-3
TGTGCCAGCAGCCAAGGAGAGACAGATACGCAGTATTTT
CASSQGETDTQYF
>many|NA|TRBV2|TRBJ1-5
TGTGCCAGCAGTACCGAAAGCAATCAGCCCCAGCATTTT
CASSTESNQPQHF
>NA|TRBD1|TRBV9|TRBJ1-1
TGTGCCAGCAGCGCTGACAGGGAGGGCACTGAAGCTTTCTTT
CASSADREGTEAFF
>few|NA|TRBV10-3|TRBJ2-7
TGTGCCATCAGTGAGTCACTACCCTACGAGCAGTACTTC
CAISESLPYEQYF
>many|NA|TRBV3-1|TRBJ1-3
TGTGCCAGCAGCCAAGGACAGGCTGGAAACACCATATATTTT
CASSQGQAGNTIYF
>NA|TRBD2|TRBV5-1|TRBJ2-1
TGCGCCAGCAGCTTGGTATTAGCGGGAGGTTATGAGCAGTTCTTC
CASSLVLAGGYEQFF
>many|NA|TRBV20-1|TRBJ2-3
TGCAGTGCTAGGATCGGGGGCGCAGATACGCAGTATTTT
CSARIGGADTQYF
>many|TRBD1|TRBV11-2|TRBJ1-1
TGTGCCAGCAGCTTAAATACAGGGGGTGAAGCTTTCTTT
CASSLNTGGEAFF
>many|NA|TRBV6-1|TRBJ2-7
TGTGCCAGCAGACAGGAGACGGGAGAGCAGTACTTC
CASRQETGEQYF
>many|TRBD2|TRBV9|TRBJ2-1
TGTGCCAGCAGCGCCTTTAGCGGGAGGGGCTACAATGAGCAGTTCTTC
CASSAFSGRGYNEQFF
>many|TRBD1|TRBV18|TRBJ2-7
TGTGCCAGCTCACCAGTTGGGACAGCAAACGAGCAGTACTTC
CASSPVGTANEQYF
>few|TRBD1|TRBV6-1|TRBJ1-5
TGTGCCAGCAAGTACAGGGGATACAATCAGCCCCAGCATTTT
CASKYRGYNQPQHF
>NA|TRBD1|TRBV29-1|TRBJ1-2
TGCAGCGTCGTAGGGGGCGCGACGAAAAATGGCTACACCTTC
CSVVGGATKNGYTF
>NA|TRBD1|TRBV15|TRBJ2-5
TGTGCCACCAGCACCGGGACAGGGGGTTTCCAAGAGACCCAGTACTTC
CATSTGTGGFQETQYF
>many|NA|TRBV5-5|TRBJ1-4
TGTGCCAGCAGCCCCGGACTTGACAATGAAAAACTGTTTTTT
CASSPGLDNEKLFF
>few|TRBD2|TRBV28|TRBJ2-7
TGTGCCAGCAGTTTGGGACTAGCGGGTCTCGAGCAGTACTTC
CASSLGLAGLEQYF
>few|NA|TRBV19|TRBJ1-1
TGTGCCAGTACTCCGACAGAAGGGAGTCGGGGCACTGAAGCTTTCTTT
CASTPTEGSRGTEAFF
>NA|TRBD1|TRBV5-1|TRBJ1-5
TGCGCCAGTCAGCCCTCCCAGGGGGCGCATCCCAATCAGCCCCAGCATTTT
CASQPSQGAHPNQPQHF
>NA|NA|TRBV24-1|TRBJ2-2
TGTGCCACCAGTGATTTGCACCGGACCGCGAACACCGGGGAGCTGTTTTTT
CATSDLHRTANTGELFF
>many|NA|TRBV5-1|TRBJ2-7
TGCGCCAGCAGCTTGGCCCCGGGATCGGGTGACGAGCAGTACTTC
CASSLAPGSGDEQYF
>few|NA|TRBV6-1|TRBJ1-2
TGTGCCAGTTCCTACAGCGGCTACACCTTC
CASSYSGYTF
>NA|NA|TRBV27|TRBJ1-3
TGTGCCAGCAGTTTATCGAGAACGGCTGGAAACACCATATATTTT
CASSLSRTAGNTIYF
>many|TRBD1|TRBV28|TRBJ2-7
TGTGCCAGCAGTTTTCCGGACCCGGACAGGGGGCCGCCATCCTCCTACGAGCAGTACTTC
CASSFPDPDRGPPSSYEQYF
>many|NA|TRBV20-1|TRBJ2-7
TGCAGTTCGACCGGGACGGGACCCTACGAGCAGTACTTC
CSSTGTGPYEQYF
>many|TRBD2|TRBV18|TRBJ2-1
TGTGCCAGCTCACCAGATCGGCGGGGGTACAATGAGCAGTTCTTC
CASSPDRRGYNEQFF
>NA|NA|TRBV5-1|TRBJ2-7
TGCGCCAGCAGCTTGGACAGCCTATTCTACGAGCAGTACTTC
CASSLDSLFYEQYF
>NA|TRBD1|TRBV5-6|TRBJ2-7
TGTGCCAGCAGCTGGGGGACAGGGCCACTCTACGAGCAGTACTTC
CASSWGTGPLYEQYF
>many|NA|TRBV2|TRBJ2-3
TGTGCCAGCAGACGGACCGGGACGGGAGATACGCAGTATTTT
CASRRTGTGDTQYF
>NA|NA|TRBV5-1|TRBJ1-3
TGCGCCAGCAGCTTGGGAACCGGGGTCGGAATCTCTGGAAACACCATATATTTT
CASSLGTGVGISGNTIYF
>few|NA|TRBV20-1|TRBJ2-7
TGCAGTGGCTTTGCCGGAGGAGGCTGGGAGCAGTACTTC
CSGFAGGGWEQYF
>few|NA|TRBV6-1|TRBJ1-1
TGTGCCAGCAGGAGGGGGGCGGGCACTGAAGCTTTCTTT
CASRRGAGTEAFF